The sequence of this TCR beta chain was determined in a study of shared clonotypes between healthy human individuals. V lost 2 bases and J lost 9, with 14 bases in between. The CDR3 length is 12 residues. The germline V gene encodes CDR1 SQVTM and CDR2 ANQGSEA. Clones were read by immunoSEQ multiplex PCR, and TCRdb kept only the in-frame ones, dropping some. The profile covers about 87,000 clones, with less than 60% appearing a single time and about 15% taken by the ten largest. A word on this clone: Possible read error: a much larger clone is one base away.

Approximately 91 million PBMCs supplied genomic DNA for unsorted samples. This clonotype was sampled from a middle-aged woman in good health. Some clones in this sample may be carry-over from other donors' samples. J is TRBJ2-7 and V is TRBV29-1, with D hard to call. What was sequenced was PBMCs. CDR3 DNA: TGCAGCGTTGAAACCCCGGGTAGGGTGCAGTACTTC. Protein sequence: CSVETPGRVQYF.